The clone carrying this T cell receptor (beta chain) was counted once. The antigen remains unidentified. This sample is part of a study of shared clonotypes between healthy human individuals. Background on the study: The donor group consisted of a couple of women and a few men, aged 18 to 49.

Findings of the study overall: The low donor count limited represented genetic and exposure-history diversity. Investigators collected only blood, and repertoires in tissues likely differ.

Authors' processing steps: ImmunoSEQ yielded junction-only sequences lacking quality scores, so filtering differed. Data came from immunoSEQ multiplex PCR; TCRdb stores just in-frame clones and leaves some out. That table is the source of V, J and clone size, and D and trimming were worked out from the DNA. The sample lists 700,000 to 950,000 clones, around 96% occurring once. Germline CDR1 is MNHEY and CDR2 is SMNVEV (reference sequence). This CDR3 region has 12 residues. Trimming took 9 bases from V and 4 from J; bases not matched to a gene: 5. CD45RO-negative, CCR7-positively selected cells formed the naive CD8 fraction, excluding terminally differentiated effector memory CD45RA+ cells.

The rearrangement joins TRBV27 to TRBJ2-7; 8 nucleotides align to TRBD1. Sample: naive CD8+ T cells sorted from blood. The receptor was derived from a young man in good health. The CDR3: CARPDRGYEQYF. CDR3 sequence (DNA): TGTGCCAGACCCGACAGGGGTTACGAGCAGTACTTC.